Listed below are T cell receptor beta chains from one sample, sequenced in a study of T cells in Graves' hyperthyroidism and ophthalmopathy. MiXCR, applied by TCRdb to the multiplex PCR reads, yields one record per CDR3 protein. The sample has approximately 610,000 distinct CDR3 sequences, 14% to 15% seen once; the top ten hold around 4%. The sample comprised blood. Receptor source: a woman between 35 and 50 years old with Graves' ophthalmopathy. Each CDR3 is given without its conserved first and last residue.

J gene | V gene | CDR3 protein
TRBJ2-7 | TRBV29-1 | SVNRDDSYEQY
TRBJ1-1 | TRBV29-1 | SVDVTGGSTEAF
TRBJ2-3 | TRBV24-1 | ATSDWMTDTQY
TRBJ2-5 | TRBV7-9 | ASSLVGMQETQY
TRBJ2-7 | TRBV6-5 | ASSFLPTYEQY
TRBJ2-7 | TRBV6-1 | ASSPPTSGAEQY
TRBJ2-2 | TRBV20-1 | SAREGFTGELF
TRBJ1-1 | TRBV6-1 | ASSTNRGTEAF
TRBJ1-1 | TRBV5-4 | ASSSILGHEDRTEAF
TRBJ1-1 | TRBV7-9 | ASSLDRVIEAF
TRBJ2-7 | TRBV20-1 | SARGGGQGDSYEQY
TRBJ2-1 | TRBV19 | ASSGNLGSYNEQF
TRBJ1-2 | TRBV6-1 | ASRGQGAEYGYT
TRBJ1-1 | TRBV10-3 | ASRQAGDTEAF
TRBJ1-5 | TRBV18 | ASSPNGVYSNQPQH
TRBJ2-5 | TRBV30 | AWSVGEGGETQY
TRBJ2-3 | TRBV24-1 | ATSDLRAGGTDTQY
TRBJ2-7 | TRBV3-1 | ASSRRDSLYEQY
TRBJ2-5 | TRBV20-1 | SASPPGVRETQY
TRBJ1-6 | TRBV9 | ASSVGEAGYSPLH
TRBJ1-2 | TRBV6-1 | ASSDTGGYYGYT
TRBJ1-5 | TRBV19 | ASRQPYSNQPQH
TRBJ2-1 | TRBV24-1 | ATSDRGTDYNEQF
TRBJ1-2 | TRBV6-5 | ASSYSGQGPSPYT